The 11 T cell receptor beta chains below were found in one sample sequenced in a study of Graves' ophthalmopathy and Graves' hyperthyroidism. Investigators amplified TCR beta CDR3 regions from RNA transcripts. First-round RT-PCR employed HTBI primers, with a second-round multiplex PCR after it. TCRdb called the multiplex PCR reads again in MiXCR, with one record for every CDR3 protein. The sample lists more than 300,000 distinct CDR3 sequences; approximately 15% were seen once. What was sequenced was peripheral blood. Receptors originate from a woman aged 18-29 years with stable Graves' hyperthyroidism.

This clonotype came up many times. The rearrangement links TRBV19 to TRBJ2-7; D ambiguous. V lost 2 bases and J 6 bases, leaving 14 bases between the germline ends. Germline V gene data show CDR1 as LNHDA and CDR2 as SQIVND (reference sequence). The CDR3 is 14 residues long. In DNA form, the CDR3 reads TGTGCCAGTAGTATACGGCCAGGATCAGGCGAGCAGTACTTC. Amino acid sequence: CASSIRPGSGEQYF.

This clonotype was detected only a few times. This chain links TRBV28 with TRBJ2-7, with a tentative D call TRBD1 (5 bases). Germline CDR1 reads MDHEN; CDR2 reads SYDVKM. V was trimmed by 4 bases and J by 1 base, leaving 17 bases between them. This CDR3 region has 16 residues. Written as DNA, the CDR3 is TGTGCCAGCAGTTCACCCAGGGCACTCCTTTCCTACGAGCAGTACTTC. Its translation: CASSSPRALLSYEQYF.

This clonotype was found many times. The J gene is TRBJ1-1, the V gene TRBV6-2 or TRBV6-3; D ambiguous. Germline loops: CDR1 MNHEY, CDR2 SVGEGT. There are 14 residues in the CDR3. Trimming left V 7 bases short and J 1 base short, with 13 bases between. The CDR3: CASIPSPGNTEAFF. The CDR3 DNA reads TGTGCCAGCATTCCCTCCCCAGGGAACACTGAAGCTTTCTTT.

The rearrangement uses TRBV19 and TRBJ1-5; D possibly corresponds to TRBD1 (5 bases). CDR3 length: 14 amino acids. From germline, CDR1 is LNHDA and CDR2 SQIVND (reference sequence). The V and J ends lost 2 bases and 7 bases respectively, with 12 bases between them. The CDR3 sequence: CASSIQGWTQPQHF. Written as DNA, the CDR3 is TGTGCCAGTAGTATACAGGGTTGGACGCAGCCCCAGCATTTT.

The gene calls are TRBV5-1 and TRBJ2-7; the D gene is possibly TRBD1 (6 bases). V was cut by 2 bases and J by 5 bases, with 11 bases left in between. The CDR3 totals 13 residues. Germline lookup yields CDR1 SGHRS and CDR2 YFSETQ. For the CDR3, the DNA is TGCGCCAGCAGCTTTAACAGGGCCCACGAGCAGTACTTC. It translates to CASSFNRAHEQYF.

The rearrangement uses TRBV18 and TRBJ2-3; D is ambiguous. Looked up from germline, CDR1 is KGHSH and CDR2 is LQKENI. V was pared by 1 base and J by 5 bases, with 4 bases between. The CDR3 runs to 12 residues. The CDR3: CASSPRKDTQYF. The DNA for the CDR3 is TGTGCCAGCTCACCACGGAAAGATACGCAGTATTTT.

This clonotype was detected ten times or more. V gene TRBV6-5 combines with J gene TRBJ1-2; maybe TRBD1 (5 bases). Germline assignment: CDR1 MNHEY and CDR2 SVGAGI. The V end lost 6 bases, the J end lost 0 bases, and 17 bases lay between the germline ends. This CDR3 has 16 residues. The CDR3 DNA sequence: TGTGCCAGCAGGTTTTTGACCGACAGAACTAACTATGGCTACACCTTC. Its protein is CASRFLTDRTNYGYTF.

This clonotype was counted only a few times. The chain recombines TRBV20-1 with TRBJ2-5, with no clear D. Germline loops: CDR1 DFQATT, CDR2 SNEGSKA (reference sequence). The CDR3 length is 13 residues. Trimming cost V 0 bases and J 4 bases, with 9 bases left between them. In DNA, the CDR3 is TGCAGTGCTAGAGATCGTCGGGTAGAGACCCAGTACTTC. Translating gives CSARDRRVETQYF.

This rearrangement joins TRBV12-3 or TRBV12-4 to TRBJ2-7; 7 bases are a match to TRBD1. The J segment lost 7 bases and the V segment lost 3 bases, leaving 9 bases of the junction unmatched. This CDR3 region has 14 residues. The CDR3 spells CASSFGTGVGEQYF. In DNA form, the CDR3 reads TGTGCCAGCAGTTTTGGAACAGGGGTAGGAGAGCAGTACTTC.

The sample holds a few counts of this clonotype. Germline is not matched at one junction end, which may reflect a read error. This chain connects TRBV11-2 to TRBJ2-1; D might be TRBD1 (6 bases). The CDR3 is 13 amino acids. The V gene's germline CDR1 is SGHAT and CDR2 FQNNGV. The CDR3 loop reads CASSRGQGNEQFF. In nucleotides, the CDR3 is TGTGCCAGCAGCCGGGGACAAGGCAATGAGCAGTTCTTT.

This clonotype has a count of ten or more. This chain links TRBV12-3 or TRBV12-4 with TRBJ2-5; 10 bases are a match to TRBD2. This CDR3 comprises 17 residues. The junction had 5 bases not matched to a gene; V was cut back by 1 base and J by 0 bases. The CDR3 DNA follows: TGTGCCAGCAGTTTAGGGGCTAGCGGGGGCTACCAAGAGACCCAGTACTTC. Amino acids: CASSLGASGGYQETQYF.